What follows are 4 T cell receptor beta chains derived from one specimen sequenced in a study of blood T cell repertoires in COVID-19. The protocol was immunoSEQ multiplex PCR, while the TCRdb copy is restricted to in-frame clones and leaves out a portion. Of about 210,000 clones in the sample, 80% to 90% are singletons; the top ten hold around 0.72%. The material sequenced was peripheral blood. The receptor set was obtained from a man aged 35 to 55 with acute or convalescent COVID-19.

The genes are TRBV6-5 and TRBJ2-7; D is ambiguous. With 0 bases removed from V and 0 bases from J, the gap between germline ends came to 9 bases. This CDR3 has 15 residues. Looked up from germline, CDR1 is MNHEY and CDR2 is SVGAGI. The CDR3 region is CASSYSSHSSYEQYF. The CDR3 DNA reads TGTGCCAGCAGTTACTCGTCCCACAGCTCCTACGAGCAGTACTTC.

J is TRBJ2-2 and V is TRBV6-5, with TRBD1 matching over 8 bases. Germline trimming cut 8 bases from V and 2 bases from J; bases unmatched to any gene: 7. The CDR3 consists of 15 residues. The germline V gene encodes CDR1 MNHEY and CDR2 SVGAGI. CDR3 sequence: CASGWTGSNTGELFF. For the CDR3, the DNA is TGTGCCAGCGGCTGGACAGGGTCCAACACCGGGGAGCTGTTTTTT.

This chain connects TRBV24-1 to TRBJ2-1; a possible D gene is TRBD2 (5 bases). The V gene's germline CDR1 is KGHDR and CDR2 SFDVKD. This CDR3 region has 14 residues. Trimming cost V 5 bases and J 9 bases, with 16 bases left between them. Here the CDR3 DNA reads TGTGCCACCAGTGGCCCTCGGGAACGCGGTGAGCAGTTCTTC. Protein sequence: CATSGPRERGEQFF.

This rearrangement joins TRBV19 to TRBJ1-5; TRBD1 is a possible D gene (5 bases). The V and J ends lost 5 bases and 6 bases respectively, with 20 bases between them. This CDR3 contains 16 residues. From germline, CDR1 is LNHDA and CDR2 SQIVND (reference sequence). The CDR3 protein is CASSPPRRGKGQPQHF. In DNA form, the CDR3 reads TGTGCCAGTAGTCCTCCTAGGAGGGGAAAGGGTCAGCCCCAGCATTTT.